The T cell receptor (beta chain) described here comes from a study of Ad26.COV2.S vaccination and SARS-CoV-2 variants. On the study more broadly: The vaccine Ad26.COV2.S was put into the muscle once, or twice with 56 days between. Broader study findings: Researchers cautioned that TCR breadth and depth analyses may have underestimated total T cell responses. Reportedly, after vaccination the spike-specific CD8+ and CD4+ T cell responses displayed substantial breadth.

The assay was immunoSEQ multiplex PCR, and TCRdb's table has in-frame clones only and misses some. The profile covers 350,000 to 400,000 clones, with about 85% appearing a single time and 3.5% taken by the ten largest. The germline V gene encodes CDR1 MNHNY and CDR2 SVGAGI (reference sequence). V gave up 2 bases and J gave up 7 bases, with 6 bases separating them. This CDR3 has 12 residues. To note about this clone: Its cognate antigen is unknown.

Treatment denoted: roughly 18 received Ad26.COV2.S at low or high dose, single or two shots; a few received placebo; per-sample allocation not given. Repertoires come from day 63 after the first vaccine or placebo injection. The chain recombines TRBV6-6 with TRBJ2-1, with D unclear. The sample consisted of peripheral blood, taken in a trial of Ad26.COV2.S vaccine versus placebo. The origin of this receptor is a person aged 18-65 years who received the Ad26.COV2.S COVID-19 vaccine or a placebo. CDR3 bases: TGTGCCAGCAGTTACGTTGGGAATGAGCAGTTCTTC. This translates into CASSYVGNEQFF.